This TCR beta chain was captured in a study of T cells after yellow fever vaccination. On the study more broadly: Libraries from low-cell-number fractions were prepared with the SMART-Seq v4 Ultra Low Input RNA kit.

This clonotype was seen many times. Its antigen is not identified. Study-level results: Sorted repertoires could include abundant contaminating clonotypes from bulk cells.

One entry per CDR3 protein results from TCRdb running MiXCR on the 5' RACE reads. The sample includes 100,000 to 150,000 distinct CDR3 sequences, nearly 7.5% seen only once; the top ten take around 2.3%. V was cut by 7 bases and J by 0 bases, with 14 bases left in between. CDR1 and CDR2 (germline): LNHDA, SQIVND (reference sequence). This CDR3 has 15 residues. This receptor was taken from a man aged 18 to 30 who received the YFV17D yellow fever vaccine. This rearrangement joins TRBV19 to TRBJ2-3, with a tentative D call TRBD2 (6 bases). The sample was CD4+ T cells sorted from PBMCs, taken approximately 11 days after the first yellow fever vaccination. In nucleotides, the CDR3 is TGTGCCAGTAAGGGTCTGGCGGGGAGCACAGATACGCAGTATTTT. Translated, it gives CASKGLAGSTDTQYF.